The present entry profiles one T cell receptor beta chain with its context. The cohort comprised adults aged about 18 to 100 years residing in around 25 US areas. Cohort assignment relied on participant-reported clinical history. This CDR3 is 19 amino acids long. The data belong to a study of blood T cell repertoires in COVID-19. Original processing notes: Scientists estimated how many nucleated cells there were by amplifying reference gene primers. Assay: immunoSEQ multiplex PCR; the TCRdb copy retains only in-frame clones and omits some. D and trimming come from the DNA, and the V and J calls and clone size come from that table. The repertoire holds around 200,000 clones, with roughly 82% as singletons.

V usage is TRBV21-1 and J usage is TRBJ2-5; TRBD1, the table's D call, was not compared with the DNA. TRBV21-1 is noted as a pseudogene. The receptor comes from a middle-aged man with acute COVID-19. The sequenced sample was PBMCs or T cells enriched from blood (not recorded which). CDR3: CASSKGMWETGHPQETQYF. The CDR3 nucleotides read TGTGCCAGCAGCAAAGGAATGTGGGAAACAGGTCACCCCCAAGAGACCCAGTACTTC.